This entry lists 28 T cell receptor beta chains sequenced from one sample in a study of shared clonotypes between healthy human individuals (dated by TCRdb to 2019 to 2021). Library preparation employed the immunoSEQ multiplex PCR assay. TCRdb took this table from immuneACCESS and kept in-frame rearrangements with V and J called. Such tables lack part of the clones; where checked against another copy, unresolved V genes explain under half of the gap, and the rest is unexplained. Within this sample are roughly 1 million clones, with about 75% of them counted one time only. The ten top clones hold roughly 1.4% of the sample. Sequences were obtained from memory CD4+ T cells sorted from blood. The sample's cell subset or site label is to be understood as: CD45RA-negative fraction. The origin of the receptors is a man aged 18 to 29 in good health.

This clone was recorded a few times. This chain connects TRBV6-1 to TRBJ1-5; D gene uncertain. CDR1 and CDR2 (germline): MNHNS, SASEGT. The V gene lost 1 base and the J gene lost 0 bases, with 4 bases spanning the gap. There are 14 residues in the CDR3. CDR3 amino acids: CASSEVYSNQPQHF. The CDR3, as DNA: TGTGCCAGCAGTGAAGTTTATAGCAATCAGCCCCAGCATTTT.

V is TRBV5-4 and J is TRBJ2-5; the match to TRBD2 covers 10 bases. Germline V lookup: CDR1 SGHNT, CDR2 YYREEE (reference sequence). The length of the CDR3 is 16 residues. The V segment lost 4 bases and the J segment 0 bases; nucleotides outside the gene matches: 6. In nucleotides, the CDR3 is TGTGCCAGCAGCCAACCGACTAGCGGGCACCAAGAGACCCAGTACTTC. Amino acid sequence: CASSQPTSGHQETQYF. The full variable domain, with the rest looked up from reference TRBV5-4 and TRBJ2-5, is ETGVTQSPTHLIKTRGQQVTLRCSSQSGHNTVSWYQQALGQGPQFIFQYYREEENGRGNFPPRFSGLQFPNYSSELNVNALELDDSALYLCASSQPTSGHQETQYFGPGTRLLVL.

V is TRBV6-5 and J is TRBJ1-5; D is uncertain. The germline V gene encodes CDR1 MNHEY and CDR2 SVGAGI. The CDR3 covers 13 residues. V was pared by 2 bases and J by 8 bases, with 10 bases between. This chain's CDR3 is CASSYTWEEPQHF. The CDR3 coding sequence is TGTGCCAGCAGTTACACATGGGAGGAGCCCCAGCATTTT.

This clone was seen a few times. This chain uses TRBV4-1 with TRBJ1-2; D is uncertain. V lost 0 bases and J 3 bases, leaving 11 bases between the germline ends. Germline V CDR1 and CDR2: MGHRA, YSYEKL. This CDR3 is built from 15 residues. CDR3 in amino acids: CASSQESSQHYGYTF. CDR3 coding DNA: TGCGCCAGCAGCCAAGAATCTAGCCAACACTATGGCTACACCTTC.

This chain uses TRBV5-1 with TRBJ2-2; D gene uncertain. Germline V gene lookup returns CDR1 SGHRS and CDR2 YFSETQ. The CDR3 runs 16 residues. With 2 bases removed from V and 0 bases from J, the gap between germline ends came to 11 bases. The CDR3 bases are TGCGCCAGCAGCTTACCGGAACAGTCGAACACCGGGGAGCTGTTTTTT. Translated, it gives CASSLPEQSNTGELFF.

The CDR3 DNA is TGTGCCTGGAGTGTTTTAGCAGTTGGGAATGAGCAGTTCTTC. Its protein product is CAWSVLAVGNEQFF. The chain links TRBV30 to TRBJ2-1; D unresolved. The CDR3 has 14 amino acids. CDR1 GTSNPN and CDR2 SVGIG come from the germline V gene (reference sequence). Between the trimmed V and J ends, which lost 0 bases and 7 bases, there was a span of 13 bases.

The chain carries TRBV7-2 and TRBJ1-2; the D gene is possibly TRBD1 (5 bases). Germline V gene data show CDR1 as SGHTA and CDR2 as FQGNSA. The CDR3 runs 13 residues. V lost 5 bases, J lost 8 bases, and 15 bases lay in between. This CDR3 is CASSLMGVNGYTF. In nucleotides, the CDR3 is TGTGCCAGCAGCCTCATGGGGGTTAACGGCTACACCTTC.

V usage is TRBV2 and J usage is TRBJ1-5; possibly TRBD1 for D (5 bases). Trimming shortened V by 3 bases and J by 7 bases, and 19 bases separated the two germline ends. The CDR3 spans 16 residues. Germline V gene data show CDR1 as SNHLY and CDR2 as FYNNEI. The CDR3 region is CASSEGGSGRGQPQHF. The CDR3 DNA follows: TGTGCCAGCAGTGAGGGAGGGTCCGGGAGGGGACAGCCCCAGCATTTT.

The chain carries TRBV11-2 and TRBJ1-6, with D perhaps matching TRBD1 (6 bases). V was pared by 5 bases and J by 5 bases, with 16 bases between. The length of the CDR3 is 16 residues. CDR1 is SGHAT and CDR2 is FQNNGV in the germline V gene. The CDR3 DNA reads as TGTGCCAGCAGCCCATTACAGGGTACTAATAATTCACCCCTCCACTTT. It translates to CASSPLQGTNNSPLHF. Full variable domain (outside the CDR3, taken from reference TRBV11-2 and TRBJ1-6): EAGVAQSPRYKIIEKRQSVAFWCNPISGHATLYWYQQILGQGPKLLIQFQNNGVVDDSQLPKDRFSAERLKGVDSTLKIQPAKLEDSAVYLCASSPLQGTNNSPLHFGNGTRLTVT.

Only a few counts were recorded for this clone. The chain carries TRBV7-6 and TRBJ2-5; D uncertain. Looked up from germline, CDR1 is SGHVS and CDR2 is FNYEAQ. There are 14 residues in the CDR3. Trimming took 5 bases from V and 1 from J, leaving 11 bases between them. The CDR3 reads CASSQRTGQETQYF. The CDR3 nucleotides are TGTGCCAGCAGCCAGAGGACGGGCCAAGAGACCCAGTACTTC.

The chain combines TRBV27 with TRBJ2-5, with D possibly being TRBD1 (5 bases). The germline gives CDR1 MNHEY, CDR2 SMNVEV (reference sequence). This CDR3 region has 14 residues. Deletions cut 6 bases from V and 0 bases from J, with 11 bases between. CDR3 sequence reads: CASSSTGYQETQYF. CDR3 nucleotides: TGTGCCAGCAGCTCCACAGGTTACCAAGAGACCCAGTACTTC.

Concerning this clone itself: Since a much larger clone is just one base distant, this may be a read error. The chain couples TRBV4-1 to TRBJ1-5; maybe TRBD1 (6 bases). The germline CDR1 and CDR2 sequences are MGHRA and YSYEKL. Trimming cost V 5 bases and J 0 bases, with 8 bases left between them. This CDR3 is 14 amino acids long. The DNA of the CDR3 is TGCGCCAGCAGCACAGGGTATAGCAATCAGCCCCAGCATTTT. This encodes CASSTGYSNQPQHF.

CDR3 nucleotides: TGCAGCGTTGAGGTCTCCAACTCTGGAAACACCATATATTTT. Its protein is CSVEVSNSGNTIYF. The genes are TRBV29-1 and TRBJ1-3; D is unclear. CDR1 is SQVTM and CDR2 is ANQGSEA in the germline V gene. The CDR3 sequence is 14 residues long. V shed 3 bases and J shed 0 bases, with 9 bases lying between them.

This clone showed up just once. Additional DNA sequences in this sample encode the identical CDR3. V and J are TRBV5-4 and TRBJ1-1; D possibly corresponds to TRBD1 (5 bases). The CDR3 runs to 14 residues. The germline V gene encodes CDR1 SGHNT and CDR2 YYREEE (reference sequence). The V end lost 4 bases, the J end lost 0 bases, and 10 bases lay between the germline ends. The CDR3 bases are TGTGCCAGCAGCCCGGGGACTGTGAACACTGAAGCTTTCTTT. Its translation: CASSPGTVNTEAFF.

The V call is TRBV10-2, the J call TRBJ2-4, with a weak D call TRBD1 (6 bases). Germline V gene data show CDR1 as WSHSY and CDR2 as SAAADI. CDR3 length equals 14 residues. V gave up 9 bases and J gave up 0 bases, with 12 bases separating them. The CDR3 loop reads CASSAGEAKNIQYF. Here the CDR3 DNA reads TGCGCCAGTTCCGCAGGGGAAGCCAAAAACATTCAGTACTTC.

J is TRBJ1-1 and V is TRBV5-1; D gene unclear. The ends were cut back, 4 bases at V and 7 bases at J, with 17 bases in the middle. Looked up from germline, CDR1 is SGHRS and CDR2 is YFSETQ. The CDR3 covers 14 residues. The CDR3 sequence: CASSQAGQVREAFF. Written as DNA, the CDR3 is TGCGCCAGCAGCCAGGCCGGCCAGGTCCGTGAAGCTTTCTTT.

The DNA of the CDR3 is TGTGCCAGCAGTTACTCGGGCATACGCACTGAAGCTTTCTTT. Encoded protein: CASSYSGIRTEAFF. The V gene is TRBV6-6, the J gene TRBJ1-1; D is unclear. CDR1 is MNHNY, CDR2 SVGAGI, per germline (reference sequence). CDR3 length equals 14 residues. Trimming stripped 0 bases from V and 4 bases from J, with 9 bases between.

This clone was counted between two and nine times. The chain carries TRBV5-4 and TRBJ2-7; 7 bases are a match to TRBD1. The CDR3 covers 15 residues. With V trimmed by 4 bases and J by 3 bases, 10 bases remained unmatched. Germline loops: CDR1 SGHNT, CDR2 YYREEE (reference sequence). The CDR3 DNA reads TGTGCCAGCAGCCCCCCGGGGACAGCCTACTACGAGCAGTACTTC. This gives the protein CASSPPGTAYYEQYF.

The rearrangement uses TRBV19 and TRBJ2-1; 7 bases line up with TRBD2. After removal of 3 bases from V and 7 bases from J, the junction contained 9 bases not matched to a gene. The CDR3 consists of 15 residues. The germline V gene encodes CDR1 LNHDA and CDR2 SQIVND (reference sequence). The CDR3 coding sequence is TGTGCCAGTAGTATGGGGGGGAGGGCCCGAAATGAGCAGTTCTTC. It yields the protein CASSMGGRARNEQFF.

The CDR3 is CASSQDWREETQYF. In nucleotides, the CDR3 is TGTGCCAGCAGCCAAGATTGGAGGGAAGAGACCCAGTACTTC. V usage is TRBV4-2 and J usage is TRBJ2-5; possibly TRBD2 for D (6 bases). The germline CDR1 and CDR2 sequences are LGHNA and YNFKEQ. Trimming left V 0 bases short and J 3 bases short, with 8 bases between. The CDR3 has 14 residues.

The table lists this clone with a count of one. One base away lies a much larger clone, so this may be a sequencing read error. J is TRBJ1-5 and V is TRBV7-2; D may be TRBD1 (5 bases). The CDR3 runs to 14 residues. The germline CDR1 and CDR2 sequences are SGHTA and FQGNSA. The CDR3 is CASSSDSGNQSQHF. CDR3 coding DNA: TGTGCCAGCAGTTCTGACAGTGGCAATCAGTCCCAGCATTTT.

The chain uses TRBV28 and TRBJ1-5; D not certain. V shed 4 bases and J shed 2 bases, with 12 bases lying between them. Germline lookup yields CDR1 MDHEN and CDR2 SYDVKM. The CDR3 sequence is 15 residues long. The CDR3 DNA reads TGTGCCAGCAGTTCCGCCCCCCGGGGCAATCAGCCCCAGCATTTT. It is translated as CASSSAPRGNQPQHF.

Ten or more counts support this clone. Other nucleotide sequences in the sample specify the same CDR3. The chain employs TRBV5-4 and TRBJ2-5, with 7 bases aligning to TRBD2. This CDR3 comprises 14 residues. V gave up 4 bases and J gave up 5 bases; unmatched junction bases: 8. The germline CDR1 and CDR2 sequences are SGHNT and YYREEE (reference sequence). The CDR3 sequence is CASSGYGLGETQYF. CDR3 in DNA: TGTGCCAGCAGCGGGTACGGACTAGGGGAGACCCAGTACTTC.

The CDR3 is CASSYGGISYEQYF. The CDR3 DNA reads TGTGCCAGCAGTTACGGCGGGATTTCCTACGAGCAGTACTTC. This rearrangement joins TRBV6-6 to TRBJ2-5; perhaps TRBD2 as D (6 bases). The DNA end lines up better with TRBJ2-7; the J call may be wrong. Germline CDR1 MNHNY, CDR2 SVGAGI (reference sequence). This CDR3 contains 14 residues.

The rearrangement joins TRBV6-5 to TRBJ1-2, with D perhaps matching TRBD1 (6 bases). The CDR3 length is 12 residues. The V end lost 7 bases, the J end lost 4 bases, and 10 bases lay between the germline ends. In germline, CDR1 is MNHEY, CDR2 SVGAGI. CDR3 bases: TGTGCCAGCAAGGACAGTCTCTATGGCTACACCTTC. This encodes CASKDSLYGYTF.

This clone was seen a handful of times. The rearrangement uses TRBV19 and TRBJ1-2; D remains ambiguous. Per germline, CDR1 LNHDA and CDR2 SQIVND (reference sequence). The CDR3 contains 15 residues. Trimming took 6 bases from V and 2 from J, leaving 16 bases between them. CDR3 in DNA: TGTGCCAGTAGGATCCCACCTCCCGGCAACTATGGCTACACCTTC. It encodes CASRIPPPGNYGYTF.

V and J are TRBV6-5 and TRBJ1-1, with 7 bases aligning to TRBD1. After removal of 5 bases from V and 3 bases from J, the junction contained 6 bases not matched to a gene. Germline V gives CDR1 MNHEY, CDR2 SVGAGI. The CDR3 has 14 amino acids. CDR3 nucleotide sequence: TGTGCCAGCAGTGCCGGGACAGTTTACACTGAAGCTTTCTTT. Encoded protein: CASSAGTVYTEAFF.

The rearrangement joins TRBV6-5 to TRBJ1-2; 9 nucleotides match TRBD1. The CDR3 contains 13 residues. Germline-derived CDR1 and CDR2 are MNHEY and SVGAGI. After removal of 5 bases from V and 6 bases from J, the junction contained 4 bases not matched to a gene. CDR3 sequence (DNA): TGTGCCAGCAGTAGAAGGGACAGGGATGGCTACACCTTC. This encodes CASSRRDRDGYTF.